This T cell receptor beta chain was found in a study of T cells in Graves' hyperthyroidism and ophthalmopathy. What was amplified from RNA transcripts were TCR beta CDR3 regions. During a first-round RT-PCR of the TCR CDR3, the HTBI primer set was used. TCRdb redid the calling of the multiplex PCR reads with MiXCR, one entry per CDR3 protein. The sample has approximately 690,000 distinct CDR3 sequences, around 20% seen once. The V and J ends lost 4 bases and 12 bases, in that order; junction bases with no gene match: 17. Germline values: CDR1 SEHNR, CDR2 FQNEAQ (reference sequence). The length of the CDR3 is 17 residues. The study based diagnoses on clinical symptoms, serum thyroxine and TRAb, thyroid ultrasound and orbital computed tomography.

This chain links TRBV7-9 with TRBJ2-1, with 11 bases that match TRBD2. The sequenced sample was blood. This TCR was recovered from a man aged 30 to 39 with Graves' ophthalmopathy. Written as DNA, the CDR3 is TGTGCCAGCAGCTCCCCCTCCGTAATAGCGGGAGGGCCTGGGCAGTTCTTC. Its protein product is CASSSPSVIAGGPGQFF.